The clone carrying this T cell receptor beta chain showed up just a few times. Antigen specificity is unknown. This specimen comes from a study of CD8 T cells in ankylosing spondylitis. Findings and limits, study-wide: Reported data indicate significant enrichment of disease-linked clones within matched ankylosing spondylitis synovial fluid.

V was clipped by 5 bases and J by 0 bases; unmatched bases: 10. The CDR3 is 19 residues long. CDR1 is SGHVS and CDR2 is FQNEAQ in the germline V gene. Generation of TCR beta libraries employed quantitative 5'-RACE incorporating molecular barcodes. TCRdb re-derived calls from the 5' RACE reads in MiXCR, one entry per CDR3 protein. The sample comprises 270,000 or so distinct CDR3 sequences, 18% of which are singletons, and around 32% rests with the top ten. This chain links TRBV7-8 with TRBJ2-1, with 13 bases fitting TRBD2. The specimen was blood, either unsorted or a sorted T cell fraction (not recorded which). The source of this sequence is a male donor with ankylosing spondylitis or in good health (not recorded which). This chain's CDR3 is CASSQGRLAGGSSYNEQFF. The CDR3 coding sequence is TGTGCCAGCAGCCAGGGCCGACTAGCGGGAGGTAGCTCCTACAATGAGCAGTTCTTC.